This passage covers 27 T cell receptor beta chains from one sample sequenced in a study of blood T cell repertoires in COVID-19. Here immunoSEQ multiplex PCR was the method, and the copy in TCRdb shows in-frame clones only, minus some. The sample consists of hundreds of thousands of clones, around 90% of them appearing once. The sequenced sample consisted of peripheral blood. The source is a man aged 60 to 75 with acute or convalescent COVID-19.

V is TRBV3-1 (or the pseudogene TRBV3-2) and J is TRBJ2-3, with 9 nucleotides matching TRBD2. This CDR3 has 16 amino acids. The junction had 4 bases not matched to a gene; V was cut back by 1 base and J by 2 bases. CDR1 and CDR2 (germline): LGHDT, YNNKEL (reference sequence). The chain's CDR3 is CASSQAASGATDTQYF. The CDR3, as DNA: TGTGCCAGCAGCCAAGCGGCTAGCGGGGCCACAGATACGCAGTATTTT.

The chain has TRBV21-1 and TRBJ1-5; no DNA check was done on the table's D call, TRBD1. TRBV21-1 is a recognized pseudogene. The CDR3 is 16 residues long. This CDR3 reads CASSKNRVNGNQPQHF. For the CDR3, the DNA is TGTGCCAGCAGCAAGAACAGGGTTAATGGCAATCAGCCCCAGCATTTT.

This clone was observed at least ten times. This chain joins TRBV27 and TRBJ2-7, with 9 bases that match TRBD2. V lost 5 bases to trimming and J lost 7 bases; unmatched junction nucleotides: 12. Germline CDR1 reads MNHEY; CDR2 reads SMNVEV (reference sequence). The CDR3 is 15 residues long. The CDR3 DNA reads as TGTGCCAGCAGTCAGACGCGGGGGGGGTTAGGAGAGCAGTACTTC. It is translated as CASSQTRGGLGEQYF.

The J gene is TRBJ1-6, the V gene TRBV18, with 7 nucleotides matching TRBD1. The CDR3 loop spans 11 amino acids. V lost 6 bases, J lost 14 bases, and 4 bases stayed unmatched. Looked up from germline, CDR1 is KGHSH and CDR2 is LQKENI. The CDR3 coding sequence is TGTGCCAGCTCGCCGGGACAGACCCTCCACTTT. Translating it yields CASSPGQTLHF. Looking up the rest from reference TRBV18 and TRBJ1-6 gives the full variable domain: NAGVMQNPRHLVRRRGQEARLRCSPMKGHSHVYWYRQLPEEGLKFMVYLQKENIIDESGMPKERFSAEFPKEGPSILRIQQVVRGDSAAYFCASSPGQTLHFGNGTRLTVT.

The chain has TRBV6-2 or TRBV6-3 and TRBJ2-7; 11 nucleotides align to TRBD2. Germline-derived CDR1 and CDR2 are MNHEY and SVGEGT. V lost 2 bases, J lost 9 bases, and 6 bases stayed unmatched. CDR3 length: 14 amino acids. CDR3 residues: CASSYTSGGPWQYF. CDR3 in DNA: TGTGCCAGCAGTTACACTAGCGGGGGTCCATGGCAGTACTTC.

The chain is built from TRBV7-2 and TRBJ1-3; TRBD1 agrees at 8 bases. V gave up 4 bases and J gave up 4 bases; unmatched junction bases: 6. The germline CDR1 and CDR2 sequences are SGHTA and FQGNSA. This CDR3 has 15 residues. The CDR3 reads CASSSFQGAGNTIYF. As DNA, the CDR3 is TGTGCCAGCAGCTCATTCCAGGGGGCCGGAAACACCATATATTTT.

The V call is TRBV9, the J call TRBJ2-5, with TRBD2 as a possible D gene (6 bases). Per germline, CDR1 SGDLS and CDR2 YYNGEE. Trimming cost V 0 bases and J 5 bases, with 14 bases left between them. The CDR3 is 15 amino acids. The CDR3 loop is CASSVGLALRETQYF. For the CDR3, the DNA is TGTGCCAGCAGCGTAGGCCTAGCGTTGCGGGAGACCCAGTACTTC.

The V call is TRBV6-5, the J call TRBJ1-6; D may be TRBD1 (6 bases). CDR3 length: 15 amino acids. V was trimmed by 2 bases and J by 7 bases, leaving 12 bases between them. CDR1 and CDR2 (germline): MNHEY, SVGAGI. The CDR3, as DNA: TGTGCCAGCAGTTACGATTTGGGGGCCAATTCACCCCTCCACTTT. This encodes CASSYDLGANSPLHF.

This clone has just one count. This sequence joins TRBV11-2 and TRBJ1-5, with D possibly matching TRBD1 (6 bases). The CDR3 is 14 amino acids. Germline values: CDR1 SGHAT, CDR2 FQNNGV. V dropped 1 base and J dropped 8 bases, with 12 bases sitting between them. For the CDR3, the DNA is TGTGCCAGCAGCTTAGGGCAAGGGGACAAGCCCCAGCATTTT. The encoded protein is CASSLGQGDKPQHF.

The CDR3 DNA follows: TGCGCCAGCAGCCCGGACATGGGGAATGAAAAACTGTTTTTT. This translates into CASSPDMGNEKLFF. J is TRBJ1-4 and V is TRBV5-1, with D possibly TRBD1 on 5 matching bases. The germline V gene has CDR1 SGHRS and CDR2 YFSETQ. This CDR3 has 14 residues. The V gene lost 4 bases and the J gene lost 5 bases, with 12 bases spanning the gap. Together with reference TRBV5-1 and TRBJ1-4, the CDR3 gives the full variable domain: KAGVTQTPRYLIKTRGQQVTLSCSPISGHRSVSWYQQTPGQGLQFLFEYFSETQRNKGNFPGRFSGRQFSNSRSEMNVSTLELGDSALYLCASSPDMGNEKLFFGSGTQLSVL.

The chain uses TRBV6-1 and TRBJ1-4, with D possibly being TRBD1 (5 bases). The germline CDR1 and CDR2 sequences are MNHNS and SASEGT. V was clipped by 2 bases and J by 3 bases, with 16 bases between them. This CDR3 has 17 residues. In DNA, the CDR3 is TGTGCCAGCAGTGAACGGGTGGGGGGTTTCGCTAATGAAAAACTGTTTTTT. As protein: CASSERVGGFANEKLFF.

The chain couples TRBV4-1 to TRBJ1-2; 7 bases are shared with TRBD1. Germline loops: CDR1 MGHRA, CDR2 YSYEKL. This CDR3 region has 15 residues. The V and J ends lost 4 bases and 6 bases, in that order; junction bases with no gene match: 11. This chain's CDR3 is CASSPPGQLLNGYTF. Written as DNA, the CDR3 is TGCGCCAGCAGCCCCCCGGGACAGCTACTGAATGGCTACACCTTC.

The chain is built from TRBV18 and TRBJ2-1, with 13 bases identical to TRBD2. Germline values: CDR1 KGHSH, CDR2 LQKENI. This CDR3 spans 15 amino acids. J was trimmed by 7 bases and V by 3 bases; bases with no gene match: 3. This CDR3 reads CASSPGLAGANEQFF. CDR3 bases: TGTGCCAGCTCACCCGGACTAGCGGGGGCTAATGAGCAGTTCTTC.

The V call is TRBV5-1, the J call TRBJ2-7, with 9 bases lining up with TRBD1. This CDR3 has 16 residues. The germline gives CDR1 SGHRS, CDR2 YFSETQ. The V and J ends lost 1 base and 0 bases, in that order; junction bases with no gene match: 5. CDR3 loop: CASSLKPGQGSYEQYF. As DNA, the CDR3 is TGCGCCAGCAGCTTGAAGCCGGGACAGGGCTCCTACGAGCAGTACTTC.

V and J are TRBV5-1 and TRBJ2-3; D unresolved. The CDR3 spans 15 residues. Trimming shortened V by 0 bases and J by 0 bases, and 8 bases separated the two germline ends. Per the germline V gene, CDR1 is SGHRS and CDR2 is YFSETQ. In DNA form, the CDR3 reads TGCGCCAGCAGCTTGGATGGTACTAGCACAGATACGCAGTATTTT. Its protein is CASSLDGTSTDTQYF.

The chain employs TRBV7-2 and TRBJ1-2, with D unresolved. Trimming took 5 bases from V and 7 from J, leaving 14 bases between them. There are 13 residues in the CDR3. The germline V gene encodes CDR1 SGHTA and CDR2 FQGNSA. The CDR3 DNA reads TGTGCCAGCAGCCCCGTGCGGGCACGTGGCTACACCTTC. Translated, it gives CASSPVRARGYTF.

This chain joins TRBV21-1 and TRBJ2-3; the D segment call TRBD2 is taken from the table without a DNA check. TRBV21-1 is tagged as a pseudogene. The CDR3 length is 16 residues. DNA for the CDR3: TGTGCCAGCAGCCGCGGCGGGGGGAGAGACACAGATACGCAGTATTTT. The encoded protein is CASSRGGGRDTDTQYF.

Only one count was recorded for this clone. This chain connects TRBV18 to TRBJ2-1; D unclear. The CDR3 spans 12 residues. Trimming left V 1 base short and J 8 bases short, with 6 bases between. The germline V gene encodes CDR1 KGHSH and CDR2 LQKENI. CDR3 DNA: TGTGCCAGCTCACCACTGTCGGATGAGCAGTTCTTC. Residues: CASSPLSDEQFF.

The gene calls are TRBV6-5 and TRBJ2-1; D not resolved. The CDR3 runs to 13 residues. V lost 5 bases and J 4 bases, leaving 9 bases between the germline ends. Germline V CDR1 and CDR2: MNHEY, SVGAGI. CDR3 DNA: TGTGCCAGCAGTCTGGGCCTTTACAATGAGCAGTTCTTC. Its translation is CASSLGLYNEQFF.

The J gene is TRBJ1-5, the V gene TRBV2; D perhaps matches TRBD1 (6 bases). The CDR3 runs to 15 residues. Germline CDR1 SNHLY, CDR2 FYNNEI. Trimming took 5 bases from V and 2 from J, leaving 13 bases between them. In nucleotides, the CDR3 is TGTGCCAGCAGTTCGGAAGGGGGGGGCAATCAGCCCCAGCATTTT. Encoded protein: CASSSEGGGNQPQHF.

The V and J genes are TRBV7-2 and TRBJ2-7; a possible D gene is TRBD1 (6 bases). With 3 bases removed from V and 2 bases from J, the gap between germline ends came to 11 bases. Germline CDR1 is SGHTA and CDR2 is FQGNSA. The CDR3 runs 14 residues. The DNA for the CDR3 is TGTGCCAGCAGCTTCGGGGACACCACCTACGAGCAGTACTTC. Translated: CASSFGDTTYEQYF.

The rearrangement joins TRBV5-8 to TRBJ1-1; unclear D gene. Germline V gives CDR1 SGHTS, CDR2 YDEGEE. The V gene lost 1 base and the J gene lost 0 bases, with 4 bases spanning the gap. This CDR3 region has 13 residues. The CDR3: CASSLSVNTEAFF. In DNA, the CDR3 is TGTGCCAGCAGCTTGAGCGTGAACACTGAAGCTTTCTTT.

A single count supports this clone. J is TRBJ2-1 and V is TRBV5-1, with 16 bases that match TRBD2. Germline CDR1 SGHRS, CDR2 YFSETQ. The CDR3 covers 18 residues. After removal of 0 bases from V and 2 bases from J, the junction contained 2 bases not matched to a gene. CDR3 loop: CASSLVGTSGGAYNEQFF. CDR3 DNA sequence: TGCGCCAGCAGCTTGGTTGGGACTAGCGGGGGGGCCTACAATGAGCAGTTCTTC.

This clone was counted a single time. The J gene is TRBJ2-4, the V gene TRBV5-1, with 9 bases matching TRBD1. The V segment lost 4 bases and the J segment 9 bases; nucleotides outside the gene matches: 8. There are 14 residues in the CDR3. Germline values: CDR1 SGHRS, CDR2 YFSETQ. In DNA form, the CDR3 reads TGCGCCAGCAGCATCCGACAGGGGGAGGGCATTCAGTACTTC. Protein product: CASSIRQGEGIQYF.

CDR3 bases: TGTGCCAGCAGTTACTCAGGACAGGGAGGCGTAACGGGCTACACCTTC. It specifies CASSYSGQGGVTGYTF. The chain is built from TRBV6-5 and TRBJ1-2, with 8 bases matching TRBD1. CDR3 length: 16 residues. Losses at the gene ends were 0 bases for V and 8 bases for J; bases not matched to a gene: 11. In germline, CDR1 is MNHEY, CDR2 SVGAGI.

The rearrangement uses TRBV6-5 and TRBJ1-5; a possible D gene is TRBD1 (6 bases). The V end lost 4 bases, the J end lost 0 bases, and 13 bases lay between the germline ends. From germline, CDR1 is MNHEY and CDR2 SVGAGI. The CDR3 totals 16 residues. CDR3 region: CASSSTGTSSNQPQHF. DNA of the CDR3: TGTGCCAGCAGTTCGACAGGAACCTCTAGCAATCAGCCCCAGCATTTT.

The chain joins TRBV6-1 to TRBJ2-3; the D is unclear. Germline V gives CDR1 MNHNS, CDR2 SASEGT. The CDR3 length is 15 residues. V was pared by 1 base and J by 5 bases, with 13 bases between. CDR3 DNA sequence: TGTGCCAGCAGTGAAGAGCCGCGACCGGGAGATACGCAGTATTTT. Encoded protein: CASSEEPRPGDTQYF.